Sequencing of this T cell receptor beta chain was carried out in a study of blood T cell repertoires in COVID-19. Turning to the study itself: Some COVID-19 samples were acute and others convalescent; all came from the United States, Italy and Spain. T cells, B-cell-depleted T cells, or PBMCs provided the cDNA or gDNA that served as material.

This CDR3 region has 13 residues. V trimming: 7 bases; J trimming: 8 bases; junction bases outside the gene matches: 5. Germline V gene lookup returns CDR1 WSHSY and CDR2 SAAADI. Per the original methods: Researchers report that nucleated cell counts were estimated from reference gene primer amplification. Here immunoSEQ multiplex PCR was the method, and the copy in TCRdb shows in-frame clones only, minus some. D and trimming come from the DNA, and the V and J calls and clone size come from that table. There are about 82,000 clones in the sample; under 90% occur only once, and 12% lies in the top ten. In this sample, this clone turned up a few times.

The sequencing sample was made of peripheral blood. This chain joins TRBV10-2 and TRBJ1-4, with 9 bases identical to TRBD1. This sequence originates from a woman between 40 and 50 years old with active or convalescent COVID-19. Here the CDR3 DNA reads TGCGCCAGCAACCTGGACAGGGGCGAAAAACTGTTTTTT. Translation gives CASNLDRGEKLFF.